This T cell receptor beta chain was captured in a study of identical twins. Germline V gene data show CDR1 as DFQATT and CDR2 as SNEGSKA (reference sequence). The CDR3 consists of 15 residues. V lost 5 bases and J lost 0; bases outside the gene matches: 6. Unique molecular identifiers were present on the cDNA, which also gained a universal primer site by template switching. MiXCR, applied by TCRdb to the 5' RACE reads, yields one record per CDR3 protein. The repertoire holds about 520,000 distinct CDR3 sequences, with 20% to 25% as singletons. This clonotype was seen a handful of times. This same sample was also part of a study on T cells expressing NK-cell markers.

The receptor was derived from a woman aged 18-29 years in good health. Sequencing used CD4+ T cells sorted from blood. The chain has TRBV20-1 and TRBJ2-7; 11 bases are a match to TRBD2. CDR3 in DNA: TGCAGTGCTGCTACCGGGACTAGCGGCTCCTACGAGCAGTACTTC. Protein product: CSAATGTSGSYEQYF.